This TCR beta chain derives from a study of blood T cells in healthy people across ages. CDR1 and CDR2 from the germline V gene are DFQATT and SNEGSKA (reference sequence). With V trimmed by 8 bases and J by 0 bases, 12 bases remained unmatched. The CDR3 has 15 residues. Alongside a J-beta primer mix, a sample-barcoded 5' primer served in a second PCR lasting about 7 to 11 cycles. TCRdb ran MiXCR on the 5' RACE reads and lists one entry per CDR3 protein. The sample lists over 950,000 distinct CDR3 sequences, approximately 50% occurring once. Study-level findings and limits: Roughly linear age-related decline in beta diversity appeared, significant by age about 37. Diversity of TCR beta correlated strongly with naive T cell percentage.

This clonotype was observed a few times. The antigen remains unidentified. The chain recombines TRBV20-1 with TRBJ2-7; 8 bases fit TRBD2. The source material was blood. This receptor was obtained from a woman in her sixties in good health. The CDR3 reads CSPHGAGGSSYEQYF. CDR3 bases: TGCAGTCCACACGGCGCGGGGGGTAGCTCCTACGAGCAGTACTTC.